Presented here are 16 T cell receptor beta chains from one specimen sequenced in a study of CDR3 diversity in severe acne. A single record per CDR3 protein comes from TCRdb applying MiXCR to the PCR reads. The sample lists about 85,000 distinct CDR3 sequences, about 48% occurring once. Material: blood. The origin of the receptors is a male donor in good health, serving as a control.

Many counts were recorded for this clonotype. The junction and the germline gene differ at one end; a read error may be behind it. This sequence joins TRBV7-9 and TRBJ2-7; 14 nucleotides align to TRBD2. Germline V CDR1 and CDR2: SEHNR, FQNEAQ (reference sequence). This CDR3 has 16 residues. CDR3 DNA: TGCGCCAGCAGCCCAGGGACTAGCGGGAGTCCCTACGAGCAGTACTTC. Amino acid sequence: CASSPGTSGSPYEQYF. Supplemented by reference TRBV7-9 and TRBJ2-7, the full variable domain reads DTGVSQNPRHKITKRGQNVTFRCDPISEHNRLYWYRQTLGQGPEFLTYFQNEAQLEKSRLLSDRFSAERPKGSFSTLEIQRTEQGDSAMYLCASSPGTSGSPYEQYFGPGTRLTVT.

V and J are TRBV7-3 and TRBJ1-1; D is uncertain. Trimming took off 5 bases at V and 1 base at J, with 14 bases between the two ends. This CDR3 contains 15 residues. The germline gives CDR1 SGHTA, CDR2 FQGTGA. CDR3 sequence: CASSPGAGPNTEAFF. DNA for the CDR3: TGTGCCAGCAGCCCCGGCGCAGGCCCGAACACTGAAGCTTTCTTT.

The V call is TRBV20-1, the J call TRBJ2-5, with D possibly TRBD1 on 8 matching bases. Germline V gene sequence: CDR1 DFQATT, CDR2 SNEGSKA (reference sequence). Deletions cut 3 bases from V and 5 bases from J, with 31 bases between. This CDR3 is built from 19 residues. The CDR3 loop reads CSARRGTAQDNRGGETQYF. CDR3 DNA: TGCAGTGCTAGGCGTGGGACAGCCCAAGACAACAGGGGGGGTGAGACCCAGTACTTC.

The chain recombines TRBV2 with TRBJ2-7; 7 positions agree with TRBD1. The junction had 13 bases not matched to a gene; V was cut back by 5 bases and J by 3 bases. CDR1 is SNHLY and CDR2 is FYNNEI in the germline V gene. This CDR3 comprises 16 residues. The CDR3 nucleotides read TGTGCCAGCAGTAGTCCTTACGGGACAGAAATCTACGAGCAGTACTTC. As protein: CASSSPYGTEIYEQYF. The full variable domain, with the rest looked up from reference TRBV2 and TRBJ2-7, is EPEVTQTPSHQVTQMGQEVILRCVPISNHLYFYWYRQILGQKVEFLVSFYNNEISEKSEIFDDQFSVERPDGSNFTLKIRSTKLEDSAMYFCASSSPYGTEIYEQYFGPGTRLTVT.

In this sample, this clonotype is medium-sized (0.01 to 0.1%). CDR3 in DNA: TGTGCCAGCAGCTCCTGGGCGGCTGAAGCTTTCTTT. It yields the protein CASSSWAAEAFF. V and J are TRBV7-8 and TRBJ1-1; D is unclear. CDR3 size: 12 residues. V was pared by 4 bases and J by 6 bases, with 9 bases between. Per germline, CDR1 SGHVS and CDR2 FQNEAQ.

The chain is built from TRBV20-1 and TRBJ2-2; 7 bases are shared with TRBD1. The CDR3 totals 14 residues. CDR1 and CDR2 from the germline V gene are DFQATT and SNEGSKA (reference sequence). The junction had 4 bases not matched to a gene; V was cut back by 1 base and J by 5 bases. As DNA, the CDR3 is TGCAGTGCTAGAGGGGGCAGGGGGACCGGGGAGCTGTTTTTT. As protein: CSARGGRGTGELFF.

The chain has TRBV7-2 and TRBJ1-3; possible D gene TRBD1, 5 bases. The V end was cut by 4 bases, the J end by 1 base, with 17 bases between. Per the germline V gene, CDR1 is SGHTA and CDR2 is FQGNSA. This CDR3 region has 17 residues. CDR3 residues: CASSWRGGGRSGNTIYF. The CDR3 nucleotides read TGTGCCAGCAGCTGGCGGGGGGGGGGAAGGTCTGGAAACACCATATATTTT.

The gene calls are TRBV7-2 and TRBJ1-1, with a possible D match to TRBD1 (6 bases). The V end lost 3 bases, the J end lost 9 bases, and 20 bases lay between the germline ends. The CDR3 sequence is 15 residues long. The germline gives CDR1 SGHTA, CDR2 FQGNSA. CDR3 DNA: TGTGCCAGCAGCTTTCAGGCCGGGACACGCGAAAAAGCTTTCTTT. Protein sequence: CASSFQAGTREKAFF.

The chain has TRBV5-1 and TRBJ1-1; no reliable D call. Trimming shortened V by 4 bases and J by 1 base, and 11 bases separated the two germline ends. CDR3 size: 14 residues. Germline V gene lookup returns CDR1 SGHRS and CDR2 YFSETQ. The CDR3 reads CASSLGMRNTEAFF. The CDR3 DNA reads TGCGCCAGCAGCCTAGGCATGAGGAACACTGAAGCTTTCTTT.

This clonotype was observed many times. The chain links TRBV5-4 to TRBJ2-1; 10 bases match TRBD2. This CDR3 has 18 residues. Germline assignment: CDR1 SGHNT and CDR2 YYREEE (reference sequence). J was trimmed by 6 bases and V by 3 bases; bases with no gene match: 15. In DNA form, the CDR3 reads TGTGCCAGCAGCTGGGGTGGAGGCAGCGGGGGGGATCCCAATGAGCAGTTCTTC. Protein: CASSWGGGSGGDPNEQFF.

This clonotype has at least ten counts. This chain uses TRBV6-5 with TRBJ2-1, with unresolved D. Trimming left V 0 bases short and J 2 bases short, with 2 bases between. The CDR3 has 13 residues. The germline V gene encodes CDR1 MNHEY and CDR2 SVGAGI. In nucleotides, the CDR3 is TGTGCCAGCAGTTACTCCACCTACAATGAGCAGTTCTTC. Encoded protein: CASSYSTYNEQFF.

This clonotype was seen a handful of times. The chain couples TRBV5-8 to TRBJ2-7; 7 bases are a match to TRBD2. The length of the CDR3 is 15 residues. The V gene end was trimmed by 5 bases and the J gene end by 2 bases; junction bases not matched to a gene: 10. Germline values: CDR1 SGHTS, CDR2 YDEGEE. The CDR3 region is CASSEAASGPYEQYF. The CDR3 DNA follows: TGTGCCAGCAGTGAAGCGGCTAGCGGCCCCTACGAGCAGTACTTC.

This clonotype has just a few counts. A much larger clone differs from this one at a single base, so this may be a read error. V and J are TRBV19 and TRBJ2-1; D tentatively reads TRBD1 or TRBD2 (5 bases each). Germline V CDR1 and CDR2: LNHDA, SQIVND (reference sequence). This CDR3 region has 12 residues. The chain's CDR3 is CASSIDGDEQSF. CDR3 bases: TGTGCCAGTAGTATAGATGGGGACGAGCAGTCCTTC.

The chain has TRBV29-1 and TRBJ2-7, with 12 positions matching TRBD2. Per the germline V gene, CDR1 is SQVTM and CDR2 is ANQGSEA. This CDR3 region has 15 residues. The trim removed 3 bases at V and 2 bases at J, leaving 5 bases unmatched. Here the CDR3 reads CSVDGLAGGTYEQYF. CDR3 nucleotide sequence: TGCAGCGTTGACGGGCTAGCGGGAGGGACCTACGAGCAGTACTTC.

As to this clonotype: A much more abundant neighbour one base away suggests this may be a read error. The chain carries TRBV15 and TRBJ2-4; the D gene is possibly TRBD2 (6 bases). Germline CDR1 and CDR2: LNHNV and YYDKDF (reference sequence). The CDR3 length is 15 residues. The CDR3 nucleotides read TGTGACACCAGGAGAGACCGGGGGTTGGGAAACATTCAGTACTTC. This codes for CDTRRDRGLGNIQYF. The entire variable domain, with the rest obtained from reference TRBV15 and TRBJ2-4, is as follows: DAMVIQNPRYQVTQFGKPVTLSCSQTLNHNVMYWYQQKSSQAPKLLFHYYDKDFNNEADTPDNFQSRRPNTSFCFLDIRSPGLGDTAMYLCDTRRDRGLGNIQYFGAGTRLSVL.

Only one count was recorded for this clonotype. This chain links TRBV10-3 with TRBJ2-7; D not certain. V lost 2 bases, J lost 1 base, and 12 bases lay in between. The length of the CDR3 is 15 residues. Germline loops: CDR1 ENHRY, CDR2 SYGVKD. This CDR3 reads CAISETDPYSYEQYF. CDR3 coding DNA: TGTGCCATCAGTGAGACAGACCCTTATTCCTACGAGCAGTACTTC.